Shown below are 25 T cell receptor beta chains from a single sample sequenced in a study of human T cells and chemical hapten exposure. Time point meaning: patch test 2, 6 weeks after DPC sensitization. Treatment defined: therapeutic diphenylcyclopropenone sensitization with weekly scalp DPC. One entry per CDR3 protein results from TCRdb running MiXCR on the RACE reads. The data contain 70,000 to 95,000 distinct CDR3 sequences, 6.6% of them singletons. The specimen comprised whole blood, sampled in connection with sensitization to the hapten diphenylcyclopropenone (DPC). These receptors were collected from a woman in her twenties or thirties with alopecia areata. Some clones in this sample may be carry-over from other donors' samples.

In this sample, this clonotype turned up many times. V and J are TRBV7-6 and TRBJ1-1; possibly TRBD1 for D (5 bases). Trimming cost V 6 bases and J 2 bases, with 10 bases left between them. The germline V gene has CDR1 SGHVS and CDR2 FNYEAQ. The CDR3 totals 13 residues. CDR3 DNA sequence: TGTGCCAGCAGTCGACAGTCAAACACTGAAGCTTTCTTT. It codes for CASSRQSNTEAFF.

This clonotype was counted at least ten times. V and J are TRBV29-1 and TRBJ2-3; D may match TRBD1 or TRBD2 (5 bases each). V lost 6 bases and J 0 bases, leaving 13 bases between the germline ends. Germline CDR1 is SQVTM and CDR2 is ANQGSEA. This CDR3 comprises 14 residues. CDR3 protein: CSVSGTESTDTQYF. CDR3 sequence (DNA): TGCAGCGTCTCCGGGACCGAGAGCACAGATACGCAGTATTTT.

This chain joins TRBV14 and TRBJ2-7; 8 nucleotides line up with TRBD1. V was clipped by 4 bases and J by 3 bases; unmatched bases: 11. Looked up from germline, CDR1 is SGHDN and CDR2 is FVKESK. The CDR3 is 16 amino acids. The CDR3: CASSPGTGYLSYEQYF. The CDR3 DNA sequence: TGTGCCAGCAGCCCTGGGACAGGATATTTAAGCTACGAGCAGTACTTC.

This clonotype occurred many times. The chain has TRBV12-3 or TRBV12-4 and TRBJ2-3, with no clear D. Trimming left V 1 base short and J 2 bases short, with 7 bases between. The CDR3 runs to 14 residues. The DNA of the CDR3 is TGTGCCAGCAGTTTAGGGATACACACAGATACGCAGTATTTT. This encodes CASSLGIHTDTQYF.

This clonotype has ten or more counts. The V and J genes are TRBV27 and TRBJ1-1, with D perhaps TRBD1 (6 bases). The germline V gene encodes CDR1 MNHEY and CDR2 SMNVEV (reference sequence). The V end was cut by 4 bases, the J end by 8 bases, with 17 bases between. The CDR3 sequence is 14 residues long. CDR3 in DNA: TGTGCCAGCAGTTCCTATGGGGGCCGCCGAGAAGCTTTCTTT. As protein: CASSSYGGRREAFF.

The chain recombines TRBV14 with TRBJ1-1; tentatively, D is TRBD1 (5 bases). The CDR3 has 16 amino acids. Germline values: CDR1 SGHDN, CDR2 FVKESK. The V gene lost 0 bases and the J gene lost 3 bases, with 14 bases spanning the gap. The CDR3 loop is CASSQDYGTAYTEAFF. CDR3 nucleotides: TGTGCCAGCAGCCAAGATTATGGGACGGCATACACTGAAGCTTTCTTT.

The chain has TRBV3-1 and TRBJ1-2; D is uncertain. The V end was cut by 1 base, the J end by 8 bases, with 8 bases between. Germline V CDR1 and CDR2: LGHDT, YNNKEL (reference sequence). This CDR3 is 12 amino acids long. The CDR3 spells CASSQAYDGYTF. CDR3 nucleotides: TGTGCCAGCAGCCAAGCGTATGACGGCTACACCTTC.

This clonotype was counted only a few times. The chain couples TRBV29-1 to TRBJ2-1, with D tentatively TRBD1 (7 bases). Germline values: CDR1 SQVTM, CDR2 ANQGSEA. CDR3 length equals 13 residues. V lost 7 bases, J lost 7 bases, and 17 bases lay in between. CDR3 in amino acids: CSGGDSLVNEQFF. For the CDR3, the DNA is TGCAGCGGGGGGGACAGTTTAGTTAATGAGCAGTTCTTC.

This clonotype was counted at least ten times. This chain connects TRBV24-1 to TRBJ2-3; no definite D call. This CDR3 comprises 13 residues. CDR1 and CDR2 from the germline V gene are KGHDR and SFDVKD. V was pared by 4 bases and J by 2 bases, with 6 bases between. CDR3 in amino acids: CATSEFNTDTQYF. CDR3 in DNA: TGTGCCACCAGTGAATTTAACACAGATACGCAGTATTTT.

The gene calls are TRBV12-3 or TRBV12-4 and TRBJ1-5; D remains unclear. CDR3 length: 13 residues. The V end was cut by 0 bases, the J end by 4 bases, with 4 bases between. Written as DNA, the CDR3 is TGTGCCAGCAGTTTAGCTGAGAATCAGCCCCAGCATTTT. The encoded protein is CASSLAENQPQHF.

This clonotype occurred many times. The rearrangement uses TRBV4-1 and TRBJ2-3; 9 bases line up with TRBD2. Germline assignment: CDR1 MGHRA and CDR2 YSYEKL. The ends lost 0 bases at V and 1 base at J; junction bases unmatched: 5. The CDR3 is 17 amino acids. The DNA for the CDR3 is TGCGCCAGCAGCCAAGATCGGTCTAGCGGGGGCACAGATACGCAGTATTTT. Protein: CASSQDRSSGGTDTQYF.

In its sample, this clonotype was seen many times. The CDR3 spells CSAIDPGQGLSTF. Written as DNA, the CDR3 is TGCAGTGCCATTGACCCGGGACAGGGACTTTCCACCTTC. The chain has TRBV20-1 and TRBJ1-2; 9 bases map to TRBD1. The germline V gene encodes CDR1 DFQATT and CDR2 SNEGSKA (reference sequence). CDR3 length: 13 amino acids. V trimming: 6 bases; J trimming: 13 bases; junction bases outside the gene matches: 15.

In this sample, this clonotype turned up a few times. This CDR3 reads CASSLSFTGFNSPLHF. The CDR3 nucleotides are TGTGCCAGCAGTTTATCGTTCACGGGGTTTAATTCACCCCTCCACTTT. The chain has TRBV27 and TRBJ1-6; D is uncertain. Per germline, CDR1 MNHEY and CDR2 SMNVEV (reference sequence). Trimming removed 0 bases at V and 6 bases at J, with 12 bases between. The CDR3 contains 16 residues.

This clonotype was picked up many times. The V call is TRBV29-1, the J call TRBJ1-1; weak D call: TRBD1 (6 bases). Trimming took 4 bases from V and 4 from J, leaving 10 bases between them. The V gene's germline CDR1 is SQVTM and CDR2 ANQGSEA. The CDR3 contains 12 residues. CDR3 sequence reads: CSVVAGVTEAFF. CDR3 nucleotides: TGCAGCGTTGTGGCAGGGGTCACTGAAGCTTTCTTT.

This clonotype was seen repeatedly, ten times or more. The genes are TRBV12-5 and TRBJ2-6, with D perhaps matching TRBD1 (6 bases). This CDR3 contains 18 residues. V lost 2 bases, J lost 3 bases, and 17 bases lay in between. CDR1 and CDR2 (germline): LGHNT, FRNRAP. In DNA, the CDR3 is TGTGCTAGTGGTTTGTTTATAGCGCAGGGGCGTGGGGCCAACGTCCTGACTTTC. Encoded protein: CASGLFIAQGRGANVLTF.

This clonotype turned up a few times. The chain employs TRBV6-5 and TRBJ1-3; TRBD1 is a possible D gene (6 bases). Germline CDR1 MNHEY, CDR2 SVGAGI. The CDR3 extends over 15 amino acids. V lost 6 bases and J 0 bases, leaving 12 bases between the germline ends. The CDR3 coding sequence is TGTGCCAGCAGCCAAGGGGGGGCCTCTGGAAACACCATATATTTT. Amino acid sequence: CASSQGGASGNTIYF.

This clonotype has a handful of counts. The CDR3 spells CASRHEPATNEKLFF. In DNA, the CDR3 is TGTGCCAGTAGGCACGAACCCGCAACTAATGAAAAACTGTTTTTT. The rearrangement joins TRBV19 to TRBJ1-4; D is unresolved. Trimming cost V 6 bases and J 0 bases, with 11 bases left between them. This CDR3 is 15 amino acids long. The germline gives CDR1 LNHDA, CDR2 SQIVND (reference sequence). The whole variable domain, filled in from reference TRBV19 and TRBJ1-4, reads DGGITQSPKYLFRKEGQNVTLSCEQNLNHDAMYWYRQDPGQGLRLIYYSQIVNDFQKGDIAEGYSVSREKKESFPLTVTSAQKNPTAFYLCASRHEPATNEKLFFGSGTQLSVL.

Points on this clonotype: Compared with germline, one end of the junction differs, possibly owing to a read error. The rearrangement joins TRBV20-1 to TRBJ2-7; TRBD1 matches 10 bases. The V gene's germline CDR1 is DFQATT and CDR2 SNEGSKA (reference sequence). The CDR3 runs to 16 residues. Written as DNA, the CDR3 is TGCAGTGCTTCAGATCCGGGACAGGGGTCTTTCTACGGGCAGTACTTC. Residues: CSASDPGQGSFYGQYF.

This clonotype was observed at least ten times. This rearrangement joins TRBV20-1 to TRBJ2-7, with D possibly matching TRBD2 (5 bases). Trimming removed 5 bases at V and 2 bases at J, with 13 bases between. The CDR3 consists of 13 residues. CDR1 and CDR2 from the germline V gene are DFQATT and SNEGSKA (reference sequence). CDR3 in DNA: TGCAGTGCTCTTTGGACTTCCCCCTACGAGCAGTACTTC. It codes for CSALWTSPYEQYF.

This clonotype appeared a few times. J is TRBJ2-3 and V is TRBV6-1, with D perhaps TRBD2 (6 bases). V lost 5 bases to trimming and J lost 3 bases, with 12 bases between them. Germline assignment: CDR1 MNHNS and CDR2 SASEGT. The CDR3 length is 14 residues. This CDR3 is CASSMAGSTDTQYF. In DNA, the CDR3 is TGTGCCAGCAGTATGGCGGGGAGTACAGATACGCAGTATTTT.

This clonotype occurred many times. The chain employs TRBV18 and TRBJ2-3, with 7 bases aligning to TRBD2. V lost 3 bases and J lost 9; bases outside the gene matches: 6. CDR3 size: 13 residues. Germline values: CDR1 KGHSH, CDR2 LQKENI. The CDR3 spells CASSPSALATQYF. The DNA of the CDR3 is TGTGCCAGCTCACCCTCGGCACTAGCGACGCAGTATTTT.

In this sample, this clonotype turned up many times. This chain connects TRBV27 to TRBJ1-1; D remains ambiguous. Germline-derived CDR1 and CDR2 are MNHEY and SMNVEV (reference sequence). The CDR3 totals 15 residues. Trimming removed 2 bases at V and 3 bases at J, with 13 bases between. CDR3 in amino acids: CASSLTVADDTEAFF. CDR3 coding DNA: TGTGCCAGCAGTTTAACAGTAGCGGACGACACTGAAGCTTTCTTT.

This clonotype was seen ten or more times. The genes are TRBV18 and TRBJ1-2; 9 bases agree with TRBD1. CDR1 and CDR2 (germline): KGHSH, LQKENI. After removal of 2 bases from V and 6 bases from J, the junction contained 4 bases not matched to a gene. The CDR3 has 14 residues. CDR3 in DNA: TGTGCCAGCTCACCAACAGGGGGCAACAATGGCTACACCTTC. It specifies CASSPTGGNNGYTF.

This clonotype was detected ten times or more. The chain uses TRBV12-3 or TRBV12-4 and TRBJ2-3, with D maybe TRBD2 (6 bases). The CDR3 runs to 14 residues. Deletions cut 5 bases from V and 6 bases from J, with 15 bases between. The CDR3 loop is CASSPLASADTQYF. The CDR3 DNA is TGTGCCAGCAGTCCGCTGGCTAGCGCGGATACGCAGTATTTT.

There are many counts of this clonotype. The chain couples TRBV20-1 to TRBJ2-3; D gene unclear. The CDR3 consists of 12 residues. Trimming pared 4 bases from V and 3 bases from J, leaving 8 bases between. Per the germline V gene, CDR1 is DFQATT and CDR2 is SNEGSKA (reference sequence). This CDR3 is CSATPPTDTQYF. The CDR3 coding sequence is TGCAGTGCTACCCCGCCAACAGATACGCAGTATTTT.